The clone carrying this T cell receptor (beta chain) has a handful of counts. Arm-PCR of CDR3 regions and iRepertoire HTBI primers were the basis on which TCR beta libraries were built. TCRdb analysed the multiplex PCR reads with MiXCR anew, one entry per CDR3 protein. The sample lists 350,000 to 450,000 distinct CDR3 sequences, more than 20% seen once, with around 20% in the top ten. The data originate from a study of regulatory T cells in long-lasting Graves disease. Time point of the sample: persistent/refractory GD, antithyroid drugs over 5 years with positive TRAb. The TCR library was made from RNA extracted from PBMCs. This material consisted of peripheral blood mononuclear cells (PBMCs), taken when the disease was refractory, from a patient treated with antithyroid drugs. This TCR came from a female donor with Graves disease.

CDR3 sequence: CSAWTVGAYEQYF. The CDR3 DNA sequence: TGCAGTGCGTGGACAGTAGGGGCCTACGAGCAGTACTTC. The J gene is TRBJ2-7, the V gene TRBV20-1, with a weak D call TRBD1 (6 bases). CDR1 DFQATT and CDR2 SNEGSKA come from the germline V gene (reference sequence). The CDR3 covers 13 residues. The V and J ends lost 6 bases and 2 bases respectively, with 14 bases between them.